This T cell receptor (beta chain) comes out of a study of cytomegalovirus exposure and HLA in healthy donors. Study results and caveats: Certain indistinguishable V segments, among them TRBV6-2 and TRBV6-3, were excluded. A later analysis reportedly identified an Asian-associated ancestry cluster as carrying fewer N-insertions than the 666-donor mean. An assumption of roughly uniform sequencing depth across donors underlay the presence/absence analyses.

Germline V lookup: CDR1 PRHDT, CDR2 FYEKMQ (reference sequence). This CDR3 is 14 amino acids long. V gave up 6 bases and J gave up 0 bases; unmatched junction bases: 3. As concerns this clone: The antigen is unknown.

Primers for the PCR totalled 60 Vbeta and 13 Jbeta. The table came from immunoSEQ multiplex PCR; TCRdb's copy has only in-frame clones and leaves some out. The repertoire holds 130,000 or so clones, with about three quarters as singletons. Sequenced material: PBMCs. This chain uses TRBV13 with TRBJ2-7; 9 bases line up with TRBD2. This receptor was taken from a man between 35 and 55 years old in good health and CMV-seropositive. CDR3 sequence: CASSRAGGSYEQYF. In DNA, the CDR3 is TGTGCCAGCAGTCGAGCGGGGGGCTCCTACGAGCAGTACTTC.